Listed below are T cell receptor beta chains from one sample, sequenced in a study of shared clonotypes between healthy human individuals. Sequenced by immunoSEQ multiplex PCR; TCRdb stores in-frame clones only, minus some. This sample has around 1.4 million clones, with just under 99% found just once. Material for sequencing was naive CD4+ T cells sorted from blood. These receptors originate from a man aged 25 to 40 in good health. Each CDR3 is given with its conserved first and last residue. D genes are given only for firm matches. Expanded clones are given a class, and other clones once, few, many or no size at all.

size | J | V | D | length | CDR3 | DNA
NA | TRBJ2-5 | TRBV10-3 | TRBD2 | 14 | CAISGGGLVETQYF | TGTGCCATCAGTGGGGGAGGGTTGGTGGAGACCCAGTACTTC
NA | TRBJ2-7 | TRBV2 | NA | 13 | CASSDEDPWEQYF | TGTGCCAGCAGTGACGAGGACCCTTGGGAGCAGTACTTC
NA | TRBJ2-3 | TRBV18 | NA | 15 | CASSPRDLERDTQYF | TGTGCCAGCTCACCACGGGATCTTGAGAGGGATACGCAGTATTTT
once | TRBJ1-4 | TRBV5-1 | NA | 14 | CASSSPATNEKLFF | TGCGCCAGCAGCTCCCCAGCAACTAATGAAAAACTGTTTTTT
NA | TRBJ2-3 | TRBV2 | NA | 13 | CASSEREKDTQYF | TGTGCCAGCAGTGAAAGGGAAAAAGATACGCAGTATTTT
NA | TRBJ2-4 | TRBV6-5 | TRBD2 | 14 | CASRVSGNQNIQYF | TGTGCCAGCAGGGTTAGCGGGAATCAAAACATTCAGTACTTC
NA | TRBJ2-5 | TRBV5-1 | TRBD2 | 14 | CASSLAPSGKGQNF | TGCGCCAGCAGCTTGGCCCCTAGCGGGAAGGGTCAGAACTTC
NA | TRBJ2-1 | TRBV5-1 | NA | 15 | CASSLGRGPYNEQFF | TGCGCCAGCAGCTTGGGGAGGGGACCCTACAATGAGCAGTTCTTC
NA | TRBJ2-7 | TRBV7-6 | TRBD1 | 15 | CASSLGQGMDYEQYF | TGTGCCAGCAGCTTGGGACAGGGGATGGACTACGAGCAGTACTTC
NA | TRBJ2-7 | TRBV7-4 | TRBD2 | 16 | CASSPWGLQRGYEQYF | TGTGCCAGCAGCCCCTGGGGGTTGCAGCGGGGGTACGAGCAGTACTTC
once | TRBJ2-1 | TRBV18 | TRBD2 | 17 | CASSPPRSLAGLNEQFF | TGTGCCAGCTCACCACCGAGGTCTCTAGCGGGACTCAATGAGCAGTTCTTC
NA | TRBJ2-6 | TRBV5-4 | NA | 17 | CASRVGSASSGANVLTF | TGTGCCAGCAGAGTCGGGTCGGCGTCCTCTGGGGCCAACGTCCTGACTTTC
NA | TRBJ1-4 | TRBV18 | TRBD1 | 14 | CASSQTGINEKLFF | TGTGCCAGCTCGCAGACAGGGATTAATGAAAAACTGTTTTTT
NA | TRBJ1-2 | TRBV28 | TRBD1 | 15 | CASSLHTGGLYGYTF | TGTGCCAGCAGTTTACATACAGGGGGCCTCTATGGCTACACCTTC
NA | TRBJ1-5 | TRBV6-1 | NA | 14 | CASSGREVLNPQHF | TGTGCCAGCAGTGGTCGTGAGGTTTTGAACCCCCAGCATTTT
NA | TRBJ2-5 | TRBV25-1 | NA | 14 | CASSESTRQATQYF | TGTGCCAGCAGTGAATCAACTAGGCAAGCGACCCAGTACTTC
NA | TRBJ2-2 | TRBV7-2 | NA | 14 | CASSLGGVTGELFF | TGTGCCAGCAGCTTAGGAGGGGTAACCGGGGAGCTGTTTTTT
NA | TRBJ2-1 | TRBV7-2 | TRBD2 | 17 | CASSSPGRGSSYNEQFF | TGTGCCAGCAGCTCTCCCGGGCGGGGGAGCTCCTACAATGAGCAGTTCTTC
NA | TRBJ2-7 | TRBV29-1 | NA | 16 | CSVEVPGTLSSYEQYF | TGCAGCGTTGAAGTTCCTGGGACCTTAAGCTCCTACGAGCAGTACTTC
NA | TRBJ2-2 | TRBV5-8 | TRBD2 | 17 | CASSLAALAGVTGELFF | TGTGCCAGCAGCTTGGCCGCCTTAGCGGGAGTCACCGGGGAGCTGTTTTTT
NA | TRBJ2-7 | TRBV2 | NA | 14 | CASSDAGRRYEQYF | TGTGCCAGCAGTGACGCGGGAAGGCGGTACGAGCAGTACTTC
NA | TRBJ2-1 | TRBV5-1 | TRBD2 | 16 | CASSLDSGRARNEQFF | TGCGCCAGCAGCTTGGATAGCGGGAGGGCCAGGAATGAGCAGTTCTTC
NA | TRBJ2-7 | TRBV9 | NA | 14 | CASSQAQGGYEQYF | TGTGCCAGCAGCCAAGCCCAGGGAGGCTACGAGCAGTACTTC
once | TRBJ1-1 | TRBV6-5 | NA | 15 | CASSLRGGGNTEAFF | TGTGCCAGCAGTCTTAGGGGGGGAGGGAACACTGAAGCTTTCTTT
NA | TRBJ1-3 | TRBV9 | NA | 16 | CASSVATGLSGNTIYF | TGTGCCAGCAGCGTCGCCACAGGCCTCTCTGGAAACACCATATATTTT
NA | TRBJ1-2 | TRBV28 | NA | 14 | CASTSTESNYGYTF | TGTGCCAGCACTAGCACAGAGAGTAACTATGGCTACACCTTC
NA | TRBJ2-7 | TRBV25-1 | NA | 15 | CASSELEGFGYEQYF | TGTGCCAGCAGTGAATTGGAGGGGTTTGGCTACGAGCAGTACTTC
NA | TRBJ2-7 | TRBV10-1 | NA | 13 | CASSQLRSYEQYF | TGCGCCAGCAGTCAACTAAGATCCTACGAGCAGTACTTC
NA | TRBJ2-7 | TRBV15 | NA | 12 | CATSRGPYEQYF | TGTGCCACCAGTCGGGGGCCTTACGAGCAGTACTTC
NA | TRBJ2-3 | TRBV25-1 | NA | 13 | CASRTRSLDTQYF | TGTGCCAGCAGGACCAGATCGTTGGATACGCAGTATTTT
NA | TRBJ1-1 | TRBV28 | TRBD1 | 14 | CASSPGGTHHIAFF | TGTGCCAGCAGTCCAGGGGGGACTCATCATATAGCTTTCTTT